This T cell receptor (beta chain) is drawn from a study of T cells in Graves' hyperthyroidism and ophthalmopathy. With duration under 3 months, ophthalmopathy was active: Clinical Activity Score at least 3, NOSPECS at least 4. Exclusion of patients followed from uncontrolled infection, other autoimmune disease, pregnancy or lactation. Study results and caveats: Using 13 V-J features, a model discriminated ophthalmopathy from stable hyperthyroidism. The blood repertoire included most of the expanded thyroid clonotypes above 0.001.

Trimming left V 1 base short and J 2 bases short, with 10 bases between. CDR3 size: 14 residues. CDR1 is SGDLS and CDR2 is YYNGEE in the germline V gene. Many counts were recorded for this clonotype. Its target is unknown. Amplification yielded TCR beta CDR3 regions, with RNA transcripts as the source. An initial round of RT-PCR targeting the TCR CDR3 relied on the HTBI primer set. TCRdb recomputed calls from the multiplex PCR reads with MiXCR, one row per CDR3 protein. Altogether a few hundred thousand distinct CDR3 sequences are present, roughly 22% being singletons, with the ten largest covering around 60%.

The sequencing input was blood. This clonotype was sampled from a man aged 30 to 39 with Graves' ophthalmopathy. The V gene is TRBV9, the J gene TRBJ2-7; the D is unclear. CDR3 bases: TGTGCCAGCAGCGTAAGATCAGACACCTACGAGCAGTACTTC. It codes for CASSVRSDTYEQYF.